This T cell receptor beta chain was recorded in a study of cytomegalovirus exposure and HLA in healthy donors. Study results and limitations: Later on, a genetic analysis was performed. It linked a missense variant in DCLRE1C with V- and J-gene trimming of TCR beta. The study reported that TCR beta sequences accurately predicted HLA-A and HLA-B alleles in most subjects.

A note on this clone: What it recognizes is unknown.

This PCR relied on a set of 60 Vbeta primers and 13 Jbeta primers. As processed by the authors: Later work found tens of millions of unique TCR beta chains, with roughly 11 million shared. The protocol was immunoSEQ multiplex PCR, while the TCRdb copy is restricted to in-frame clones and leaves out a portion. V, J and clone size are those of that table, while D and trimming were read from the DNA. The sample holds about 140,000 clones, 70% to 75% seen once. Sequencing was done on a sample of PBMCs. The origin of this receptor is a woman aged 25 to 39 in good health and CMV-seronegative.

This chain's CDR3 is CASSVEREAQETQYF. Written as DNA, the CDR3 is TGTGCCAGCAGCGTAGAGCGGGAGGCCCAAGAGACCCAGTACTTC. This rearrangement joins TRBV9 to TRBJ2-5; 9 bases line up with TRBD2. Trimming took 0 bases from V and 1 from J; bases not matched to a gene: 1. The germline gives CDR1 SGDLS, CDR2 YYNGEE. There are 15 residues in the CDR3.